These 11 T cell receptor beta chains originate from one sample sequenced in a study of T cell clonotyping in hematopoietic cell transplantation. The time point was: recipient sample about 28 days before transplant, after cytoreduction. The repertoire was sequenced with immunoSEQ multiplex PCR; TCRdb's copy has only in-frame clones and lacks some. Here the sample spans about 80,000 clones, around 96% being singletons. The sample in question was peripheral blood mononuclear cells, obtained before stem cell transplant. These receptors came from a woman aged 45-65 years with acute myeloid leukemia. Some clones in this sample may be carry-over from other donors' samples.

The J gene is TRBJ1-1, the V gene TRBV7-3; D unclear. V was shortened by 6 bases and J by 4 bases, with 15 bases between the two germline ends. This CDR3 region has 14 residues. Germline assignment: CDR1 SGHTA and CDR2 FQGTGA. As DNA, the CDR3 is TGTGCCAGCAGTCCTGACCCTCGGGCCACTGAAGCTTTCTTT. Its protein is CASSPDPRATEAFF. Filled out from reference TRBV7-3 and TRBJ1-1, the complete variable domain reads GAGVSQTPSNKVTEKGKYVELRCDPISGHTALYWYRQSLGQGPEFLIYFQGTGAADDSGLPNDRFFAVRPEGSVSTLKIQRTERGDSAVYLCASSPDPRATEAFFGQGTRLTVV.

The rearrangement uses TRBV7-9 and TRBJ1-3; no firm D call. Germline V gene data show CDR1 as SEHNR and CDR2 as FQNEAQ (reference sequence). Deletions cut 5 bases from V and 0 bases from J, with 8 bases between. The CDR3 is 14 amino acids. In DNA form, the CDR3 reads TGTGCCAGCAGCATTCAGAGCTCTGGAAACACCATATATTTT. It codes for CASSIQSSGNTIYF.

The rearrangement joins TRBV2 to TRBJ1-2, with D hard to call. The V gene's germline CDR1 is SNHLY and CDR2 FYNNEI. V lost 2 bases, J lost 7 bases, and 14 bases lay in between. This CDR3 comprises 14 residues. The CDR3 spells CASSETRVPRGYTF. CDR3 DNA sequence: TGTGCCAGCAGTGAAACCCGGGTACCTCGTGGCTACACCTTC.

This chain joins TRBV16 and TRBJ2-2; D might be TRBD1 (5 bases). The germline V gene has CDR1 KGHSY and CDR2 FQNENV. The CDR3 covers 15 residues. The germline V and J ends were trimmed by 2 bases and 3 bases, with 10 bases remaining between them. The CDR3 protein is CASSQLGADTGELFF. The CDR3 DNA sequence: TGTGCCAGCAGCCAACTAGGGGCGGACACCGGGGAGCTGTTTTTT.

This clone was found once. The V and J genes are TRBV6-1 and TRBJ1-2; D is ambiguous. The ends were cut back, 6 bases at V and 5 bases at J, with 13 bases in the middle. CDR3 length equals 13 residues. Germline CDR1 reads MNHNS; CDR2 reads SASEGT. The CDR3 loop is CASRGFEGYGYTF. The CDR3 nucleotides read TGTGCCAGCAGGGGTTTCGAAGGGTATGGCTACACCTTC.

The chain uses TRBV7-6 and TRBJ2-7; D may match TRBD1 or TRBD2 (5 bases each). CDR3 length: 18 amino acids. Germline lookup yields CDR1 SGHVS and CDR2 FNYEAQ. Trimming shortened V by 5 bases and J by 3 bases, and 26 bases separated the two germline ends. The CDR3 protein is CASSPSVSEGSLYYEQYF. CDR3 nucleotides: TGTGCCAGCAGCCCATCGGTCAGCGAGGGGAGTTTGTACTACGAGCAGTACTTC.

This clone has a single count. The J gene is TRBJ1-1, the V gene TRBV29-1; D not certain. Germline assignment: CDR1 SQVTM and CDR2 ANQGSEA. This CDR3 region has 11 residues. V was clipped by 7 bases and J by 2 bases, with 8 bases between them. The CDR3 DNA follows: TGCAGCGGCAAAGGTAACACTGAAGCTTTCTTT. It specifies CSGKGNTEAFF.

J is TRBJ1-2 and V is TRBV7-9; TRBD1 matches 9 bases. The CDR3 is made up of 13 amino acids. The V and J ends lost 5 bases and 8 bases, in that order; junction bases with no gene match: 6. Germline V CDR1 and CDR2: SEHNR, FQNEAQ (reference sequence). The CDR3 sequence is CASSQGTGLGYTF. The CDR3 bases are TGTGCCAGCAGCCAGGGGACAGGGCTAGGCTACACCTTC.

This clone came up once. The V and J genes are TRBV2 and TRBJ2-7; D possibly matches TRBD1 or TRBD2 (5 bases each). Germline V lookup: CDR1 SNHLY, CDR2 FYNNEI. The CDR3 contains 13 residues. V lost 8 bases to trimming and J lost 5 bases, with 16 bases between them. DNA for the CDR3: TGTGCCAGCTTTAGTGGGGGTTTCGACGAGCAGTACTTC. It codes for CASFSGGFDEQYF.

A remark on this clone: The identical CDR3 is also encoded by other nucleotide sequences in the sample. This rearrangement joins TRBV27 to TRBJ1-5; the D is unclear. Germline assignment: CDR1 MNHEY and CDR2 SMNVEV (reference sequence). V lost 3 bases to trimming and J lost 4 bases, with 4 bases between them. The CDR3 covers 12 residues. The CDR3 DNA reads as TGTGCCAGCAGTTTTCGAAATCAGCCCCAGCATTTT. Protein sequence: CASSFRNQPQHF.

The V gene is TRBV7-8, the J gene TRBJ1-5; a weak D match, TRBD1 (5 bases). Germline assignment: CDR1 SGHVS and CDR2 FQNEAQ. With 5 bases removed from V and 5 bases from J, the gap between germline ends came to 16 bases. This CDR3 contains 15 residues. CDR3 loop: CASSPNAGQDQPQHF. The CDR3 DNA reads as TGTGCCAGCAGCCCAAACGCAGGGCAGGATCAGCCCCAGCATTTT.